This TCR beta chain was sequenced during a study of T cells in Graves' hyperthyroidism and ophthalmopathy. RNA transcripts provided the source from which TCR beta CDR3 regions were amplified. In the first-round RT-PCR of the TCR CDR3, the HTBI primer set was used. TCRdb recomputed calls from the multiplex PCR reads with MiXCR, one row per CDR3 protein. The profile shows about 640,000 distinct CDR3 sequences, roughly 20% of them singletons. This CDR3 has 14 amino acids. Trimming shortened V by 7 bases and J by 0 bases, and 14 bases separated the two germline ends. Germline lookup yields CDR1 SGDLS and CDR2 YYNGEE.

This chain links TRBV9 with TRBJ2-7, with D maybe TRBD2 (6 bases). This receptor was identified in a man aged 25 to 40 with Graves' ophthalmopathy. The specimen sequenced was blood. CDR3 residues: CASGTGDFSYEQYF. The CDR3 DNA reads TGTGCCAGCGGGACCGGGGACTTCTCCTACGAGCAGTACTTC. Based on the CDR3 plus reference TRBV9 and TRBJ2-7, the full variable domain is DSGVTQTPKHLITATGQRVTLRCSPRSGDLSVYWYQQSLDQGLQFLIQYYNGEERAKGNILERFSAQQFPDLHSELNLSSLELGDSALYFCASGTGDFSYEQYFGPGTRLTVT.